Listed here is a single T cell receptor (beta chain). Which antigen it targets is not known. The input lacks base qualities; no much larger clone sits a single base away. Whole blood was collected in K2EDTA tubes by collaborating institutions according to the institutions' own protocols. For TCRbeta analysis, collaborator samples were shipped as frozen whole blood, as isolated PBMCs, or as DNA extracted from either sample type. Reading from cysteine to phenylalanine, the CDR3 counts 15 amino acids. The kept DNA is CDR3 alone, 45 bases in frame from the first base. As encoded in the germline V gene, CDR1 is SGHDT while CDR2 is YYEEEE. The V and J ends are trimmed by 3 bases and 0 bases, leaving 12 bases between them. This sample is drawn from a study of blood T cell repertoires in COVID-19 (dated by TCRdb to the early 2020s). About the investigation overall: The collaborator samples originated in the United States, Italy and Spain and spanned the acute and convalescent phases of COVID-19. The material from the prospective study consisted of cDNA or gDNA derived from T cells, B-cell-depleted T cells, or PBMCs. Subjects who had been exposed to COVID-19, were actively infected with it, or had recovered from it provided the deeply sampled blood TCRbeta repertoires that made up the dataset. The repertoires were released in a freely available public database meant as a resource for research on the immune response to SARS-CoV-2. Samples came from the ongoing ImmuneRACE study (first 160 participants) plus 1,254 subjects from 6 global collaborators. A de-identified subject ID, COVID-19 status, age in years and sex were almost always included in the sample metadata. Where available, HLA class I and class II types were taken from metadata supplied by the sample provider and were not determined by assay-based typing.

What the study reported, not specific to this receptor: Clinical and demographic metadata were provided uncurated, with the amount varying by source and participant.

TCRbeta CDR3 regions were amplified from genomic DNA by means of the immunoSEQ Assay, a bias-controlled multiplex PCR. The authors processed their data as follows. Within the assay, amplification of reference gene primers was used to estimate how many nucleated cells each sample contained. To quantify the absolute abundance of each unique TCRbeta CDR3 rearrangement, sequence reads were collapsed and filtered. For each sample, productive Simpson clonality was calculated as the square root of Simpson's diversity index across productive rearrangements. Entries here come from immuneACCESS through TCRdb and include only in-frame sequences with V and J called. Some clones fail to appear in such tables; in the studies checked, an unresolved V gene covers under half of the shortfall, and the cause of the remainder is unknown. Clone size and V and J calls were adopted from that table, with D and trimming inferred from the DNA. This sample gives about 86,000 clones in total; approximately 80% of them show up just once. In total, the top ten clones hold 10% to 12% of the sample.

The rearrangement combines TRBV5-6 with TRBJ1-1; possibly the D gene is TRBD1, per 5 matching bases. The TCR sequence derives from a man between 65 and 85 years old with acute or convalescent COVID-19. The material sequenced was peripheral blood. The DNA sequence is TGTGCCAGCAGCTCGACAGCCCTCATGAACACTGAAGCTTTCTTT. This is translated as CASSSTALMNTEAFF.